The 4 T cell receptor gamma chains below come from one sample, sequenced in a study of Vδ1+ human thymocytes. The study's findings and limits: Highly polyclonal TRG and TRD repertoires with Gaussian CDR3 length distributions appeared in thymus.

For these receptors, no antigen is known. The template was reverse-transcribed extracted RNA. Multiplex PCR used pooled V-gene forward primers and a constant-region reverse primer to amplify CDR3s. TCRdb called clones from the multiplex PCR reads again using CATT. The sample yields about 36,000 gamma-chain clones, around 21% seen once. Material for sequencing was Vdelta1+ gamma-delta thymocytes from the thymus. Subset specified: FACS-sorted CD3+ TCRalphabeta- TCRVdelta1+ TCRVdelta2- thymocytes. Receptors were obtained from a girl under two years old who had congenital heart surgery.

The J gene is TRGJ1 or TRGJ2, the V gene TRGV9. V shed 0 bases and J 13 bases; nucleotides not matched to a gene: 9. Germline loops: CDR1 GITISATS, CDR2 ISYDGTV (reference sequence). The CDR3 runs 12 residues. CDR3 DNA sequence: TGTGCCTTGTGGGAGGTGCGAGAAGAAAAACTCTTT. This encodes CALWEVREEKLF.

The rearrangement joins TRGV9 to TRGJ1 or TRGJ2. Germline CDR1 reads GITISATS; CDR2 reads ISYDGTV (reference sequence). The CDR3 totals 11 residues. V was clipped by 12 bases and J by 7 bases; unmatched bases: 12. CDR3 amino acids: CAITWGYKKLF. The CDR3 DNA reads TGTGCCATAACTTGGGGCTATAAGAAACTCTTT.

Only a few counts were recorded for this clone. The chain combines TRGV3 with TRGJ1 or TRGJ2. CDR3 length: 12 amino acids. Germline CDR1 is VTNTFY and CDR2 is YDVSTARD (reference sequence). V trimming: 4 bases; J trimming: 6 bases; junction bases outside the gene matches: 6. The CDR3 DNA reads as TGTGCCACCTGGGAGTTCCGTTATAAGAAACTCTTT. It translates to CATWEFRYKKLF.

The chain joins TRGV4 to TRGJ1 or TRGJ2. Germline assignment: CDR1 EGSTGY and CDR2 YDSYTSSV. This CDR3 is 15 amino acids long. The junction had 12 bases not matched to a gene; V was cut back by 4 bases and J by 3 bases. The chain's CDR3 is CATWDGPDLYYKKLF. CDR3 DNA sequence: TGTGCCACCTGGGACGGGCCAGACCTTTATTATAAGAAACTCTTT.